Listed below are T cell receptor beta chains from one sample, sequenced in a study of cytomegalovirus exposure and HLA in healthy donors. TCRdb keeps only in-frame clones here, not all; method: immunoSEQ multiplex PCR. This repertoire shows 85,000 to 95,000 clones, approximately 96% found once; its top ten account for 0.78%. Material: PBMCs. The receptors shown here come from a young man in good health and CMV-seronegative. CDR3s include the opening cysteine and the closing phenylalanine or tryptophan.

>TRBV2
CASSAGLNTEAFF
>TRBV5-1
CASSLTTGGNQPQHF
>TRBV7-8
CASSYSGSTDTQYF
>TRBV4-1
CASSLTGNYGYTF
>TRBV27
CASSLTRDSYEQYF
>TRBV5-4
CASSLELAGVDEQFF
>TRBV10-3
CAISRQGGGYTF
>TRBV11-2
CASSFREGPYNEQFF
>TRBV11-3
CASSPGRGQLTNEKLFF
>TRBV30
CAWSDHDSTEAFF
>TRBV28
CASRVRFTGFPSGANVLTF
>TRBV11-2
CASSLRLAELYNEQFF
>TRBV12-5
CASGLGLAGSKGQEGELFF
>TRBV9
CASSVLAGGPGETQYF
>TRBV2
CASGGGRDTGELFF
>TRBV5-1
CASSFLGATNTEAFF
>TRBV7-5
CARSLTDRGQGGYTF
>TRBV5-1
CASSRGLAGAGDTQYF
>TRBV7-9
CASSPDRVGDTQYF
>TRBV28
CASSSPDRVYDEQYF
>TRBV14
CASGTGQVGYTEAFF
>TRBV27
CASSSLTGFGNTIYF
>TRBV7-9
CASSPGTGFTYEQYF
>TRBV10-2
CASSESAAGEETQYF
>TRBV10-1
CASSDRGLAGVNEQFF
>TRBV30
CAWSGGNSNQPQHF
>TRBV29-1
CSVGSIPEAFF
>TRBV30
CAWNKGIQGESEAFF
>TRBV10-3
CAISESRAGARSSTDTQYF
>TRBV18
CASSSDRNYEQYF
>TRBV5-1
CASSLVSTGGSGNTIYF
>TRBV6-5
CASSRRTSGIVEQYF
>TRBV28
CASSSTGGQGGELFF
>TRBV5-1
CASSLGGMGAYEQYF
>TRBV7-2
CASSYLQGWAQHF
>TRBV10-3
CAISESLGGASRDTEAFF
>TRBV6-4
CASSGEGGYGYTF